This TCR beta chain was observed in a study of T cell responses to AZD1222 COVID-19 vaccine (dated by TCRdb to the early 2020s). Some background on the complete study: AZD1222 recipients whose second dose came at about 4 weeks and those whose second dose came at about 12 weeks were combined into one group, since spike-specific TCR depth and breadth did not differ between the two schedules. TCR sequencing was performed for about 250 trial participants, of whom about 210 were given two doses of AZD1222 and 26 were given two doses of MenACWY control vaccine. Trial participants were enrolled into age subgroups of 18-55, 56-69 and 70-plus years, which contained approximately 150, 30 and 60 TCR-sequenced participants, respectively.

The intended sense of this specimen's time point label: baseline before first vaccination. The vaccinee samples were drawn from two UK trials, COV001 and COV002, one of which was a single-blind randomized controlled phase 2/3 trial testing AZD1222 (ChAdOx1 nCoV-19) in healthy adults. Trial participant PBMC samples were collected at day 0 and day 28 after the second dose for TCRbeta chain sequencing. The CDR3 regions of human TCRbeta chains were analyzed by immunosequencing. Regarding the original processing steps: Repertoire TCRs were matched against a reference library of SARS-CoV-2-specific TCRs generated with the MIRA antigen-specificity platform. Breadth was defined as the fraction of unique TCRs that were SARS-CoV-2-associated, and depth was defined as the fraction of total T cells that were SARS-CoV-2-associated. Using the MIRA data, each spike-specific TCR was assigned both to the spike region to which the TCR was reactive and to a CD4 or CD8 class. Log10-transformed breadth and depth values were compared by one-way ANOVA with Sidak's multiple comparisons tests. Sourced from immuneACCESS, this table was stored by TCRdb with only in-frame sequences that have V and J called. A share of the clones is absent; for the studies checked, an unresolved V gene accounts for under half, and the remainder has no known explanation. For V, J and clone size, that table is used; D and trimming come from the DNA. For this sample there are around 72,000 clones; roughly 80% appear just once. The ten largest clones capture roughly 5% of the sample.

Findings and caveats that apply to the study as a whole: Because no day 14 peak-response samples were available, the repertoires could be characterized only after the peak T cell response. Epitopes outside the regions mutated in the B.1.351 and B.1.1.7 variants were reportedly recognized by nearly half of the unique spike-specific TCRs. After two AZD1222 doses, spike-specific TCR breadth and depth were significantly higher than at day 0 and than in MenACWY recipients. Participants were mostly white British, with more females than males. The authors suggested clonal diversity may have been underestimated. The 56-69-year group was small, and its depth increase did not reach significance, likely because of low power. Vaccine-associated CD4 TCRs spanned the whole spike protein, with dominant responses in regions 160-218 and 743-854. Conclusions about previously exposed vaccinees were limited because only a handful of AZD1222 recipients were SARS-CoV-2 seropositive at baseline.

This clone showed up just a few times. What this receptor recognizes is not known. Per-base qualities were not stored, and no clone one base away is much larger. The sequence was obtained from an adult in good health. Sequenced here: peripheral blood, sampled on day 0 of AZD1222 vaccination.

CDR3 loop: CASSQLTGSRGYTF. The DNA sequence is given as TGTGCCAGCAGCCAGCTAACAGGGTCCCGGGGCTACACCTTC. The chain links TRBV3-1 (or the pseudogene TRBV3-2) with TRBJ1-2, with TRBD1 perhaps the D gene, on 6 matching bases. CDR1 and CDR2 are drawn from the germline V gene (reference sequence): LGHDT, YNNKEL. The CDR3 spans 14 residues, from the cysteine through the phenylalanine. Solely the CDR3 DNA is kept, with 42 bases framed from the first base. V is pared back by 3 bases and J by 8 bases, with 16 bases lying between the germline termini.